The text below deals with one TCR beta chain. The CDR3 runs 15 residues. Germline V gene sequence: CDR1 SGHTA, CDR2 FQGNSA. J lost 9 bases, V lost 5 bases, and 5 bases had no gene match. This entry is derived from a study of control samples from healthy donors and cancer patients. Produced via immunoSEQ multiplex PCR; TCRdb's table is partial and in-frame only. The table lists around 82,000 clones, approximately 90% of them singletons. Specimen: blood. The sequence was obtained from a man aged 50 to 59 in good health. The chain links TRBV7-2 to TRBJ2-3; TRBD2 aligns across 16 bases. This CDR3 is CASSPGTSGGATQYF. CDR3 coding DNA: TGTGCCAGCAGCCCCGGGACTAGCGGGGGGGCAACGCAGTATTTT.